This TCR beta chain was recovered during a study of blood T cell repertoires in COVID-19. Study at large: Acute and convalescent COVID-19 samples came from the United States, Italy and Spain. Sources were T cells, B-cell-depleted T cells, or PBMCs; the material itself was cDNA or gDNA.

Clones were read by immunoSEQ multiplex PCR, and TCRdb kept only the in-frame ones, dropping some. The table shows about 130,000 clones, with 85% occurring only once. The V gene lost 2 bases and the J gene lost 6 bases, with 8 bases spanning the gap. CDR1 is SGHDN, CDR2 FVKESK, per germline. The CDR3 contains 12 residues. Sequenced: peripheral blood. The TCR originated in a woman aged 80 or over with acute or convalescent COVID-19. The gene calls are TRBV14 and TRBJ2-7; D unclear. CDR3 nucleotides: TGTGCCAGCAGCCAACATTTTTTCGAGCAGTACTTC. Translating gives CASSQHFFEQYF.